The 21 T cell receptor beta chains reported below all come from one sample, sequenced in a study of CD8+CD57+ T cells in acquired aplastic anemia. It was genomic DNA that served as the template for profiling TCR beta VDJ and CDR3. TCRdb called the reads again in MiXCR, with one record for every CDR3 protein. In the table there are under 350,000 distinct CDR3 sequences, 45% to 65% of which are singletons. Patients chosen for sequencing had shown CD8+CD57+ cell expansion by flow cytometry. Material: sorted CD4+, CD8+, or CD8+CD57+ T cells (not recorded which) from PBMCs. The receptor set was obtained from a human donor with aplastic anemia.

This clonotype came up a few times. This rearrangement joins TRBV15 to TRBJ2-1; D remains ambiguous. The CDR3 sequence is 15 residues long. The V end was cut by 0 bases, the J end by 9 bases, with 15 bases between. In germline, CDR1 is LNHNV, CDR2 YYDKDF (reference sequence). CDR3 protein: CATSRDRILTGEQFF. The DNA of the CDR3 is TGTGCCACCAGCAGAGATAGGATACTGACGGGTGAGCAGTTCTTC.

This rearrangement joins TRBV7-2 to TRBJ1-2; D is undetermined. V gave up 3 bases and J gave up 4 bases, with 9 bases separating them. Germline V CDR1 and CDR2: SGHTA, FQGNSA. The CDR3 covers 13 residues. The CDR3: CASSLNLPYGYTF. CDR3 nucleotide sequence: TGTGCCAGCAGCTTGAATCTCCCCTATGGCTACACCTTC.

The V and J genes are TRBV7-9 and TRBJ2-3; tentatively, D is TRBD2 (5 bases). Trimming removed 2 bases at V and 3 bases at J, with 18 bases between. CDR1 and CDR2 from the germline V gene are SEHNR and FQNEAQ (reference sequence). The CDR3 runs to 17 residues. CDR3 protein: CASSLSRQTGKTDTQYF. Here the CDR3 DNA reads TGTGCCAGCAGCTTAAGCCGCCAAACGGGGAAAACAGATACGCAGTATTTT.

The chain combines TRBV27 with TRBJ2-7; 8 bases map to TRBD1. Germline V gives CDR1 MNHEY, CDR2 SMNVEV (reference sequence). V dropped 5 bases and J dropped 4; count of bases not matched to a gene: 4. The CDR3 has 13 residues. In DNA, the CDR3 is TGTGCCAGCAGTCATGGGACAGGTTACGAGCAGTACTTC. This codes for CASSHGTGYEQYF.

This clonotype was detected only once. The rearrangement joins TRBV7-9 to TRBJ1-2; weak D call: TRBD1 (6 bases). There are 15 residues in the CDR3. CDR1 SEHNR and CDR2 FQNEAQ come from the germline V gene (reference sequence). V was cut by 1 base and J by 4 bases, with 13 bases left in between. CDR3 nucleotide sequence: TGTGCCAGCAGCTTAGGTATCCAGGGGAGCTATGGCTACACCTTC. This sequence encodes CASSLGIQGSYGYTF. The full variable domain, in which reference TRBV7-9 and TRBJ1-2 provide the parts outside the CDR3, is DTGVSQNPRHKITKRGQNVTFRCDPISEHNRLYWYRQTLGQGPEFLTYFQNEAQLEKSRLLSDRFSAERPKGSFSTLEIQRTEQGDSAMYLCASSLGIQGSYGYTFGSGTRLTVV.

This clonotype was counted a few times. At one of its ends the junction is not consistent with the germline gene, which may arise from a read error. This sequence joins TRBV7-9 and TRBJ2-7; perhaps TRBD1 as D (5 bases). This CDR3 contains 13 residues. Per the germline V gene, CDR1 is SEHNR and CDR2 is FQNEAQ (reference sequence). CDR3 loop: CASSRGSSYEQYF. CDR3 DNA: TGTGCTAGCAGTAGGGGCAGCAGCTACGAGCAGTACTTC.

This clonotype has ten or more counts. The CDR3 DNA follows: TGTGCCAGCAGTTTTTTGCAGGAGAACACTGAAGCTTTCTTT. Its protein product is CASSFLQENTEAFF. This chain uses TRBV27 with TRBJ1-1; the D is unclear. The V end lost 3 bases, the J end lost 1 base, and 9 bases lay between the germline ends. CDR3 length: 14 residues. Germline V gene sequence: CDR1 MNHEY, CDR2 SMNVEV (reference sequence).

The chain joins TRBV24-1 to TRBJ1-2, with 10 bases that match TRBD1. Germline V gene sequence: CDR1 KGHDR, CDR2 SFDVKD. The V segment lost 2 bases and the J segment 8 bases; nucleotides outside the gene matches: 4. CDR3 length equals 14 residues. The CDR3 is CATSDSTGGEGYTF. DNA for the CDR3: TGTGCCACCAGTGATTCGACAGGGGGCGAGGGCTACACCTTC.

This clonotype was seen repeatedly, ten times or more. This chain links TRBV11-2 with TRBJ2-1; perhaps TRBD2 as D (6 bases). This CDR3 is 15 amino acids long. Per the germline V gene, CDR1 is SGHAT and CDR2 is FQNNGV. Trimming took off 4 bases at V and 6 bases at J, with 16 bases between the two ends. The CDR3 here is CASSSLRDLLNEQFF. In DNA, the CDR3 is TGTGCCAGCAGCTCCCTCCGGGACTTACTCAATGAGCAGTTCTTC.

The table lists this clonotype with many counts. The conserved phenylalanine or tryptophan is not found at the CDR3 terminus, so this likely reflects a read error. The chain has TRBV12-3 or TRBV12-4 and TRBJ2-5; no clear D gene. This CDR3 has 12 amino acids. V gave up 4 bases and J gave up 3 bases, with 6 bases separating them. The chain's CDR3 is CASSYVKETQYL. CDR3 DNA: TGTGCCAGCAGTTATGTCAAAGAGACCCAGTACCTC.

This clonotype showed up many times. The V gene is TRBV7-2, the J gene TRBJ2-1; tentatively, D is TRBD1 (6 bases). The CDR3 has 14 amino acids. Per germline, CDR1 SGHTA and CDR2 FQGNSA. Trimming removed 2 bases from V and 9 bases from J, with 14 bases in between. In nucleotides, the CDR3 is TGTGCCAGCAGCTTAAACGTCAGGGGCAGTGAGCAGTTCTTC. It specifies CASSLNVRGSEQFF. Supplemented by reference TRBV7-2 and TRBJ2-1, the full variable domain reads GAGVSQSPSNKVTEKGKDVELRCDPISGHTALYWYRQSLGQGLEFLIYFQGNSAPDKSGLPSDRFSAERTGGSVSTLTIQRTQQEDSAVYLCASSLNVRGSEQFFGPGTRLTVL.

This clonotype has a count of ten or more. The rearrangement uses TRBV11-2 and TRBJ1-1; D remains unclear. Germline CDR1 is SGHAT and CDR2 is FQNNGV. The CDR3 spans 14 residues. V lost 0 bases and J 1 base, leaving 6 bases between the germline ends. The CDR3 sequence: CASSLELTNTEAFF. Written as DNA, the CDR3 is TGTGCCAGCAGCTTAGAACTAACGAACACTGAAGCTTTCTTT.

The genes are TRBV20-1 and TRBJ1-2; 12 positions match TRBD1. This CDR3 region has 16 residues. V dropped 6 bases and J dropped 5; count of bases not matched to a gene: 13. CDR1 and CDR2 from the germline V gene are DFQATT and SNEGSKA (reference sequence). CDR3 nucleotides: TGCAGTGCCCCACGCCCGGGACAGGGGGCAGCATATGGCTACACCTTC. Its protein is CSAPRPGQGAAYGYTF.

This clonotype was found a few times. This chain connects TRBV7-9 to TRBJ2-5; D unresolved. Germline values: CDR1 SEHNR, CDR2 FQNEAQ (reference sequence). Between the trimmed V and J ends, which lost 7 bases and 5 bases, there was a span of 17 bases. The length of the CDR3 is 14 residues. This CDR3 is CASIPLTMGETQYF. DNA of the CDR3: TGTGCCAGCATCCCTTTGACCATGGGGGAGACCCAGTACTTC.

The rearrangement links TRBV10-3 to TRBJ1-2, with 8 bases fitting TRBD1. From germline, CDR1 is ENHRY and CDR2 SYGVKD. Trimming removed 6 bases from V and 4 bases from J; junction bases left unmatched: 13. The CDR3 has 16 residues. CDR3 region: CAIRSLDREDGYGYTF. The CDR3 DNA is TGTGCCATCAGGTCACTGGACAGGGAAGACGGCTATGGCTACACCTTC.

The sample holds one count of this clonotype. The junction shows a germline mismatch at one end, possibly a read error. The chain links TRBV6-1 to TRBJ1-6; D is unclear. Germline lookup yields CDR1 MNHNS and CDR2 SASEGT. This CDR3 contains 14 residues. The CDR3 DNA follows: TGTGCCAGCAGTGAAGGCCCGCTTAATTCACCCCTCTACTTT. This codes for CASSEGPLNSPLYF.

The rearrangement links TRBV20-1 to TRBJ2-5, with 10 bases that match TRBD1. Losses at the gene ends were 6 bases for V and 8 bases for J; bases not matched to a gene: 6. This CDR3 comprises 12 residues. In germline, CDR1 is DFQATT, CDR2 SNEGSKA (reference sequence). The CDR3 loop is CSADGTGETQYF. In DNA, the CDR3 is TGCAGTGCAGACGGGACAGGGGAAACCCAGTACTTC.

This clonotype was seen many times. The chain combines TRBV3-1 with TRBJ2-7; TRBD1 aligns across 9 bases. Germline trimming cut 0 bases from V and 0 bases from J; bases unmatched to any gene: 6. Per germline, CDR1 LGHDT and CDR2 YNNKEL (reference sequence). This CDR3 contains 17 residues. The CDR3 sequence: CASSQDIGTGTSYEQYF. In DNA, the CDR3 is TGTGCCAGCAGCCAAGATATAGGGACAGGGACCTCCTACGAGCAGTACTTC.

This clonotype has ten or more counts. The rearrangement uses TRBV7-8 and TRBJ1-1, with 8 bases that match TRBD1. This CDR3 region has 15 residues. V dropped 4 bases and J dropped 1; count of bases not matched to a gene: 5. CDR1 is SGHVS and CDR2 is FQNEAQ in the germline V gene. The CDR3 region has the DNA TGTGCCAGCAGCTCCCAGGGACAGGCGAACACTGAAGCTTTCTTT. Amino acids: CASSSQGQANTEAFF. The full variable domain, its missing parts supplied by reference TRBV7-8 and TRBJ1-1, is GAGVSQSPRYKVAKRGQDVALRCDPISGHVSLFWYQQALGQGPEFLTYFQNEAQLDKSGLPSDRFFAERPEGSVSTLKIQRTQQEDSAVYLCASSSQGQANTEAFFGQGTRLTVV.

This chain links TRBV9 with TRBJ1-6, with D perhaps TRBD1 (5 bases). With 0 bases removed from V and 7 bases from J, the gap between germline ends came to 11 bases. Germline CDR1 and CDR2: SGDLS and YYNGEE. This CDR3 is 15 amino acids long. The CDR3, as DNA: TGTGCCAGCAGCGTAGGTACCAGGGTGAATTCACCCCTCCACTTT. Encoded protein: CASSVGTRVNSPLHF.

The rearrangement links TRBV24-1 to TRBJ2-1, with 8 bases that match TRBD2. The CDR3 loop spans 15 amino acids. CDR1 is KGHDR, CDR2 SFDVKD, per germline. Losses at the gene ends were 4 bases for V and 4 bases for J; bases not matched to a gene: 5. CDR3 residues: CATSDTSGLYNEQFF. The CDR3 DNA reads as TGTGCCACCAGTGACACTAGCGGTTTATACAATGAGCAGTTCTTC.